This entry lists 10 T cell receptor delta chains sequenced from one sample in a study of gamma-delta chains in newborns, infants, children (dated by TCRdb to between 2019 and 2020). Reads for this sample came from an Illumina MiSeq. After TCRdb called clones again from the public reads with CATT, rows with identical DNA were merged. The sample table shows 7,000 or so delta-chain clones, and around 0.6% are seen once. The ten top clones hold about 16% of the sample. The specimen sequenced was blood. These receptors were taken from a child who was a newborn, infant or young child, either healthy, febrile or measles-vaccinated (not recorded which).

A word on this clone: With only one base between it and a far larger clone, this is likely a read error. The same CDR3 can be traced to other DNA sequences in this sample. The chain joins TRDV2 to TRDJ3; D not certain. The V end was cut by 0 bases, the J end by 0 bases, with 11 bases between. The germline gives CDR1 GEAIGNYY, CDR2 EKD. The CDR3 covers 18 residues. CDR3 nucleotides: TGTGCCTGTGACACCGTGGGAGATAGCTCCTGGGACACCCGACAGATGTTTTTC. Protein sequence: CACDTVGDSSWDTRQMFF.

This clone was counted a few times. This may be a read error, as it is one base from a much larger clone. Other DNA variants within this sample encode the same CDR3. The J gene is TRDJ1, the V gene TRDV2, with 11 positions matching TRDD3. CDR1 GEAIGNYY and CDR2 EKD come from the germline V gene. The J segment lost 0 bases and the V segment lost 7 bases, leaving 9 bases of the junction unmatched. This CDR3 is 16 amino acids long. The chain's CDR3 is CACVLGDKEYTDKLIF. The CDR3 DNA reads TGTGCCTGCGTACTGGGGGATAAGGAGTACACCGATAAACTCATCTTT.

In this sample, this clone turned up a few times. This chain connects TRDV2 to TRDJ3, with D perhaps matching TRDD3 (5 bases). The CDR3 contains 16 residues. Germline assignment: CDR1 GEAIGNYY and CDR2 EKD. V shed 0 bases and J shed 3 bases, with 8 bases lying between them. The CDR3 loop is CACDTWGGWDTRQMFF. The CDR3 DNA is TGTGCCTGTGACACCTGGGGAGGCTGGGACACCCGACAGATGTTTTTC.

Judged by abundance, this clone is medium-sized (0.01 to 0.1%). Other DNA variants within this sample encode the same CDR3. V usage is TRDV2 and J usage is TRDJ2; 12 nucleotides match TRDD3. The V gene's germline CDR1 is GEAIGNYY and CDR2 EKD. The CDR3 consists of 19 residues. The trim removed 3 bases at V and 0 bases at J, leaving 10 bases unmatched. In nucleotides, the CDR3 is TGTGCCTGTGACCCCTTAACTGGGGGATACAGGGCTTTGACAGCACAACTCTTCTTT. As protein: CACDPLTGGYRALTAQLFF.

This clone occurred a few times. The protein TCRdb lists belongs to a much larger clone and differs from this DNA's translation at residue 12, which points to a read error; the protein shown is made from the DNA. The rearrangement joins TRDV2 to TRDJ3, with 9 bases fitting TRDD3. Germline assignment: CDR1 GEAIGNYY and CDR2 EKD. Unmatched junction bases numbered 10, after V lost 0 bases and J lost 2 bases. This CDR3 has 20 amino acids. The CDR3 nucleotides are TGTGCCTGTGACACCGTGACTGGGGGACCCAGCACCTGGGACACCCGACAGATGTTTTTC. It specifies CACDTVTGGPSTWDTRQMFF.

Judged by abundance, this clone is medium-sized (0.01 to 0.1%). The identical CDR3 is also encoded by other nucleotide sequences in the sample. The CDR3 nucleotides are TGTGCCTGTGACCAAAACTGGGGGATACAAGCTTTGACAGCACAACTCTTCTTT. It specifies CACDQNWGIQALTAQLFF. This chain links TRDV2 with TRDJ2; TRDD3 matches 12 bases. The germline V gene has CDR1 GEAIGNYY and CDR2 EKD. The CDR3 contains 18 residues. J gave up 0 bases and V 3 bases, and 7 bases lay outside the gene matches.

A word on this clone: The translation of this DNA and the TCRdb protein of a much larger clone differ at residue 12, probably owing to a read error; the protein shown here is translated from the DNA. This chain's CDR3 is CACVQLGDSSWGTRQMFF. The CDR3 DNA follows: TGTGCCTGTGTTCAGCTGGGGGATAGCTCCTGGGGCACCCGACAGATGTTTTTC. The rearrangement links TRDV2 to TRDJ3; the match to TRDD3 covers 10 bases. The CDR3 runs to 18 residues. CDR1 is GEAIGNYY, CDR2 EKD, per germline.

In this sample, this clone is medium-sized. Other DNA sequences in this sample translate to the same CDR3. CDR3 in amino acids: CACDTWGSTDKLIF. The CDR3 DNA sequence: TGTGCCTGTGACACCTGGGGGAGTACCGATAAACTCATCTTT. The rearrangement links TRDV2 to TRDJ1, with 7 bases fitting TRDD3. Germline CDR1 and CDR2: GEAIGNYY and EKD. The CDR3 contains 14 residues. V gave up 0 bases and J gave up 2 bases; unmatched junction bases: 2.

There are a few counts of this clone. Relative to the germline gene, one junction end is altered; a read error may explain this. The same CDR3 can be traced to other DNA sequences in this sample. This chain connects TRDV2 to TRDJ3, with 10 positions matching TRDD3. Germline-derived CDR1 and CDR2 are GEAIGNYY and EKD. This CDR3 is built from 19 residues. CDR3 sequence reads: CACDTVGDTGSWDTRQMFF. CDR3 nucleotides: TGTGCCTGCGACACCGTGGGGGATACCGGCTCCTGGGACACCCGACAGATGTTTTTC.

This clone was seen only a few times. A read error likely explains why the TCRdb protein, taken from a much larger clone, differs from this DNA's translation at residue 7; the protein shown is translated from the DNA. This chain links TRDV2 with TRDJ3; 7 bases line up with TRDD3. V was pared by 1 base and J by 0 bases, with 8 bases of the junction left unmatched. Germline CDR1 is GEAIGNYY and CDR2 is EKD. This CDR3 contains 19 residues. In nucleotides, the CDR3 is TGTGCCTGTGACACACTGTGGGATACAGGCTCCTGGGACACCCGACAGATGTTTTTC. Encoded protein: CACDTLWDTGSWDTRQMFF.